The rows below give T cell receptor beta chains drawn from one sample of a study of cytomegalovirus exposure and HLA in healthy donors. Profiling relied on immunoSEQ multiplex PCR, and the TCRdb table lists in-frame clones only, not all of them. The sample has approximately 150,000 clones; under 75% are singletons. The source material was PBMCs. These receptors all stem from a woman aged 55-75 years in good health and CMV-seropositive. CDR3s include the opening cysteine and the closing phenylalanine or tryptophan. D genes are given only for firm matches. The listing skips clone size in some rows; elsewhere it reads once, few, many or a size class.

v_call: TRBV7-3
d_call: -
clone_size: -
j_call: TRBJ1-1
cdr3_nt: TGTGCCAGCAGCTTAAGTCAGAACACTGAAGCTTTCTTT
cdr3_aa: CASSLSQNTEAFF

v_call: TRBV28
d_call: -
clone_size: -
j_call: TRBJ2-2
cdr3_nt: TGTGCCAGCATAAGGAATCGGGGTCAAAACCCCGGGGAGCTGTTTTTT
cdr3_aa: CASIRNRGQNPGELFF

v_call: TRBV10-3
d_call: TRBD1
clone_size: -
j_call: TRBJ1-1
cdr3_nt: TGTGCCATCAGTGAGAGGACAGGGGGTACTGAAGCTTTCTTT
cdr3_aa: CAISERTGGTEAFF

v_call: TRBV11-2
d_call: -
clone_size: few
j_call: TRBJ2-7
cdr3_nt: TGTGCCAGCAGCTTAGATCGCGACGAGCAGTACTTC
cdr3_aa: CASSLDRDEQYF

v_call: TRBV5-1
d_call: -
clone_size: few
j_call: TRBJ1-4
cdr3_nt: TGCGCCAGCAGCTTGGGCCGGACTAATGAAAAACTGTTTTTT
cdr3_aa: CASSLGRTNEKLFF

v_call: TRBV7-8
d_call: -
clone_size: -
j_call: TRBJ2-7
cdr3_nt: TGTGCCAGCAGCTTAGTGAGGTCGCACGAGCAGTACTTC
cdr3_aa: CASSLVRSHEQYF

v_call: TRBV5-1
d_call: TRBD2
clone_size: -
j_call: TRBJ2-7
cdr3_nt: TGCGCCAGCAGTTACTTGACTAGCGGGATCGCGGGGGAGCAGTACTTC
cdr3_aa: CASSYLTSGIAGEQYF

v_call: TRBV9
d_call: TRBD1
clone_size: medium-sized
j_call: TRBJ1-5
cdr3_nt: TGTGCCAGCAGCGAGGGACAGGGAAGCAATCAGCCCCAGCATTTT
cdr3_aa: CASSEGQGSNQPQHF

v_call: TRBV27
d_call: -
clone_size: few
j_call: TRBJ2-1
cdr3_nt: TGTGCCAGCAGTTTAAATACGGGAGTCACTCTTTACAATGAGCAGTTCTTC
cdr3_aa: CASSLNTGVTLYNEQFF

v_call: TRBV28
d_call: TRBD1
clone_size: -
j_call: TRBJ2-3
cdr3_nt: TGTGCCAGCAGTCCTGCCAAGGGGGCCGTTTACACAGATACGCAGTATTTT
cdr3_aa: CASSPAKGAVYTDTQYF

v_call: TRBV27
d_call: TRBD1
clone_size: few
j_call: TRBJ1-2
cdr3_nt: TGTGCCAGCAGTCCCTCGACAGGGGGCTACTATGGCTACACCTTC
cdr3_aa: CASSPSTGGYYGYTF

v_call: TRBV6-4
d_call: -
clone_size: -
j_call: TRBJ1-1
cdr3_nt: TGTGCCAGCAAGGAAGCAGGGTTGGCCACTGAAGCTTTCTTT
cdr3_aa: CASKEAGLATEAFF

v_call: TRBV7-3
d_call: -
clone_size: -
j_call: TRBJ2-3
cdr3_nt: TGTGCCAGCAGCACCAGGGGGCGGGGGAGCACAGATACGCAGTATTTT
cdr3_aa: CASSTRGRGSTDTQYF

v_call: TRBV18
d_call: TRBD1
clone_size: few
j_call: TRBJ2-7
cdr3_nt: TGTGCCAGCTCACCTGGGACAGGGGGCGGCGAGCAGTACTTC
cdr3_aa: CASSPGTGGGEQYF

v_call: TRBV19
d_call: TRBD1
clone_size: -
j_call: TRBJ1-4
cdr3_nt: TGTGCCAGTAGCCCACAGGGGGCCTCCCATAATGAAAAACTGTTTTTT
cdr3_aa: CASSPQGASHNEKLFF

v_call: TRBV7-2
d_call: -
clone_size: few
j_call: TRBJ2-3
cdr3_nt: TGTGCCAGCAGCTTAGGGAGTCCAGACACAGATACGCAGTATTTT
cdr3_aa: CASSLGSPDTDTQYF

v_call: TRBV6-5
d_call: -
clone_size: few
j_call: TRBJ2-5
cdr3_nt: TGTGCCAGCCGAAACGGGAGGCAGGGGCCGGAGACCCAGTACTTC
cdr3_aa: CASRNGRQGPETQYF

v_call: TRBV25-1
d_call: -
clone_size: -
j_call: TRBJ1-1
cdr3_nt: TGTGCCAGCAGTGGGACCATGGGGGGGGTGAACACTGAAGCTTTCTTT
cdr3_aa: CASSGTMGGVNTEAFF